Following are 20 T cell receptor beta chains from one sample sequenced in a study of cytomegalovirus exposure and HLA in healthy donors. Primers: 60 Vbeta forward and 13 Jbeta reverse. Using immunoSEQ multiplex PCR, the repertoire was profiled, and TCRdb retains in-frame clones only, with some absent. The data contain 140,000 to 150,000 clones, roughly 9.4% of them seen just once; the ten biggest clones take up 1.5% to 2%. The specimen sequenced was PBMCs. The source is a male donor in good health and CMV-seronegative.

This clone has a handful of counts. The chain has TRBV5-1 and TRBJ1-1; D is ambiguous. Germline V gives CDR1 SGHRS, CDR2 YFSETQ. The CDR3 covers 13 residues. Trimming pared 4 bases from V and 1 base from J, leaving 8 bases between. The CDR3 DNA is TGCGCCAGCAGCCCCTCTTGGAACACTGAAGCTTTCTTT. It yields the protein CASSPSWNTEAFF.

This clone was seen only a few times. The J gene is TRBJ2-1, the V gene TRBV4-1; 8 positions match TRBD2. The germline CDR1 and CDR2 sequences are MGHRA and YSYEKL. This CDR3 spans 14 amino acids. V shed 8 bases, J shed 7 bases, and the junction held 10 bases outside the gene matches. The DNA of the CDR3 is TGCGCCAGCGGAGCGGGAGTGGGGATTAATGAGCAGTTCTTC. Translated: CASGAGVGINEQFF.

CDR3 sequence reads: CASSLGQGAGSPLHF. The CDR3 DNA sequence: TGCGCCAGCAGCTTAGGACAGGGGGCAGGTTCACCCCTCCACTTT. This rearrangement joins TRBV5-1 to TRBJ1-6; 11 positions match TRBD1. The junction had 4 bases not matched to a gene; V was cut back by 2 bases and J by 9 bases. The CDR3 contains 15 residues. The V gene's germline CDR1 is SGHRS and CDR2 YFSETQ.

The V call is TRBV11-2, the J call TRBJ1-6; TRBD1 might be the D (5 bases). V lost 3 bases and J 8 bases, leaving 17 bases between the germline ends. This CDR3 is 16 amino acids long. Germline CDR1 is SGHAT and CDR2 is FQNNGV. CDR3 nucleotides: TGTGCCAGCAGCTTGGGATGGCCAGGGATGGATTCACCCCTCCACTTT. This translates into CASSLGWPGMDSPLHF.

This CDR3 is CASSDPGTGEVYGYTF. The CDR3 DNA is TGCGCCAGCAGCGACCCCGGGACAGGGGAGGTCTATGGCTACACCTTC. This chain links TRBV5-1 with TRBJ1-2, with 10 bases lining up with TRBD1. The CDR3 length is 16 residues. The J segment lost 4 bases and the V segment lost 4 bases, leaving 10 bases of the junction unmatched. In germline, CDR1 is SGHRS, CDR2 YFSETQ.

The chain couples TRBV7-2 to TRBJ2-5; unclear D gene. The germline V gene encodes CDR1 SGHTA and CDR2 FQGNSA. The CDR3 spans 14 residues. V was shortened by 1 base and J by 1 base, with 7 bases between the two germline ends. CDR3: CASSLVPSQETQYF. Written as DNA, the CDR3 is TGTGCCAGCAGCTTAGTCCCCAGCCAAGAGACCCAGTACTTC.

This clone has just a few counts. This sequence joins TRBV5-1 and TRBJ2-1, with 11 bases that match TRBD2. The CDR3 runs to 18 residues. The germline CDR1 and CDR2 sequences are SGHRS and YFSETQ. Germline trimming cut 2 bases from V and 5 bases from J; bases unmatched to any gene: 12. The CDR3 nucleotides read TGCGCCAGCAGCTTTACCGGGACTAGCGGTTATCGAAACAATGAGCAGTTCTTC. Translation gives CASSFTGTSGYRNNEQFF.

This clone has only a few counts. The CDR3 sequence: CASSQWGHTEAFF. The CDR3 DNA reads as TGTGCCAGCAGCCAATGGGGGCACACTGAAGCTTTCTTT. The chain uses TRBV4-2 and TRBJ1-1, with D possibly TRBD1 on 6 matching bases. V shed 2 bases and J shed 3 bases, with 7 bases lying between them. Germline values: CDR1 LGHNA, CDR2 YNFKEQ. CDR3 length: 13 residues.

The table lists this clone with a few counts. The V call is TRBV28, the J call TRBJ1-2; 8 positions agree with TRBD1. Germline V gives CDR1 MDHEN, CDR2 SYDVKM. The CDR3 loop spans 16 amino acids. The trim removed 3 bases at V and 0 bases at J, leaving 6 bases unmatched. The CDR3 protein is CASSLIVTGANYGYTF. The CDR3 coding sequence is TGTGCCAGCAGTTTGATCGTGACAGGGGCTAACTATGGCTACACCTTC.

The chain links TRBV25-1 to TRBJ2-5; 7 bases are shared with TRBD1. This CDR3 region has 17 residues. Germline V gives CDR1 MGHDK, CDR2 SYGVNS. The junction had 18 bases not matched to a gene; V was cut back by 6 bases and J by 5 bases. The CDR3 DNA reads TGTGCCAGCAGAGGACAGGAGTCGTCCCTTCGGAGGGAGACCCAGTACTTC. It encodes CASRGQESSLRRETQYF. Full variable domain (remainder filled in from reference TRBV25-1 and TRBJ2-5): EADIYQTPRYLVIGTGKKITLECSQTMGHDKMYWYQQDPGMELHLIHYSYGVNSTEKGDLSSESTVSRIRTEHFPLTLESARPSHTSQYLCASRGQESSLRRETQYFGPGTRLLVL.

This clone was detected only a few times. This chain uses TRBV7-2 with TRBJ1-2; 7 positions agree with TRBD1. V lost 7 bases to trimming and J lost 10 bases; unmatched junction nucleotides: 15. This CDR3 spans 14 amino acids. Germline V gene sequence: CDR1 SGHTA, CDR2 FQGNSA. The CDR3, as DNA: TGTGCCAGCAACCTAAGTCCGAGACAGGGCCTCTACACCTTC. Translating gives CASNLSPRQGLYTF.

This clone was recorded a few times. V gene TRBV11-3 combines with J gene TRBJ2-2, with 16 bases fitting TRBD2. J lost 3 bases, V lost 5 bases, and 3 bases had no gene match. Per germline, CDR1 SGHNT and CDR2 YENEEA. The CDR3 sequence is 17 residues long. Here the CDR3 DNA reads TGTGCCAGCAGCGCGGGACTAGCGGGGGGGGACACCGGGGAGCTGTTTTTT. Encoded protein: CASSAGLAGGDTGELFF.

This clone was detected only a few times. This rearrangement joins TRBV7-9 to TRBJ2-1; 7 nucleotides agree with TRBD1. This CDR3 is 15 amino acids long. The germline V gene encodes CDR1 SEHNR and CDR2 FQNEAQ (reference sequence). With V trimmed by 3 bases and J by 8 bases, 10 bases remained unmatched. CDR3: CASSFGQGDGDEQFF. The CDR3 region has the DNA TGTGCCAGCAGCTTCGGTCAGGGGGACGGGGATGAGCAGTTCTTC.

The DNA of the CDR3 is TGTGCCAGCAGTGAATTGGACAGGAGTGAAAAACTGTTTTTT. Translated, it gives CASSELDRSEKLFF. This rearrangement joins TRBV6-1 to TRBJ1-4; 7 bases align to TRBD1. The CDR3 has 14 residues. With V trimmed by 2 bases and J by 7 bases, 4 bases remained unmatched. Germline assignment: CDR1 MNHNS and CDR2 SASEGT.

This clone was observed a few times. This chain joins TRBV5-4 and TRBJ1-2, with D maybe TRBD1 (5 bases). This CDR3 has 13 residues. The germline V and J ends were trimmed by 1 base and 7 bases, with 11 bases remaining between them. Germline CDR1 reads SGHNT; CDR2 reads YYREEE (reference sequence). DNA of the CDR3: TGTGCCAGCAGCTTGAATCCCAGGGCTGGCTACACCTTC. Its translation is CASSLNPRAGYTF.

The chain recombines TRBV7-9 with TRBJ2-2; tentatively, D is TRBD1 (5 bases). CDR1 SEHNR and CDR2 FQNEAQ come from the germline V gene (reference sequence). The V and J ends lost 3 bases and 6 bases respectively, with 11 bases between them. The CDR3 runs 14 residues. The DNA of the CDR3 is TGTGCCAGCAGCTTTCCAGGGATGGCCGGGGAGCTGTTTTTT. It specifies CASSFPGMAGELFF.

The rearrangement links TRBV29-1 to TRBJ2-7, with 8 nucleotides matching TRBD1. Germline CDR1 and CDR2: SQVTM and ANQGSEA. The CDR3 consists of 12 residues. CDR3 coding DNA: TGCAGAGTAGGACAGGGCACCTACGAGCAGTACTTC. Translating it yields CRVGQGTYEQYF.

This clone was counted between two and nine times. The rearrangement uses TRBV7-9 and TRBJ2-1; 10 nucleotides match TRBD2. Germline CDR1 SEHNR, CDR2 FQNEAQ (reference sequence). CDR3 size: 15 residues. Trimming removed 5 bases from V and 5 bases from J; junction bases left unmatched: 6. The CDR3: CASSTWTSGDNEQFF. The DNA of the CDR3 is TGTGCCAGCAGCACCTGGACTAGCGGAGACAATGAGCAGTTCTTC.

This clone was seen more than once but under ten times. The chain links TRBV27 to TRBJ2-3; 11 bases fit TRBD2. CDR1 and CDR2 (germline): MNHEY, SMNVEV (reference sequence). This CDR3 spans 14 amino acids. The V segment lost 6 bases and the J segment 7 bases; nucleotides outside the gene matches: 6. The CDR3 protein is CASRPTSGTYTQYF. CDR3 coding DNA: TGTGCCAGCAGACCGACTAGCGGGACTTATACGCAGTATTTT.

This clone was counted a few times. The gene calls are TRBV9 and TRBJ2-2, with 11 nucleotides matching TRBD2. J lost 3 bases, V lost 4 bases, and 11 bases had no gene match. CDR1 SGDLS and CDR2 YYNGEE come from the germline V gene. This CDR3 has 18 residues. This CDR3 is CASSPPSGGFVDTGELFF. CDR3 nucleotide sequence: TGTGCCAGCAGCCCGCCTAGCGGGGGGTTTGTCGACACCGGGGAGCTGTTTTTT.